The rows below give T cell receptor beta chains drawn from one sample of a study of control samples from healthy donors and cancer patients. The data were produced by immunoSEQ multiplex PCR, yet TCRdb's version contains in-frame clones alone and is incomplete. The data show 150,000 to 200,000 clones, over 85% seen once. Sequences were obtained from blood. These receptors originate from a man aged 25-45 years in good health. CDR3s include the opening cysteine and the closing phenylalanine or tryptophan.

J gene: TRBJ1-1
V gene: TRBV4-3
CDR3 protein: CASSQTYMNTEAFF

J gene: TRBJ2-2
V gene: TRBV3-1/TRBV3-2
CDR3 protein: CARSGGRAGELFF

J gene: TRBJ2-5
V gene: TRBV7-9
CDR3 protein: CASSHRQGKETQYF

J gene: TRBJ1-2
V gene: TRBV7-7
CDR3 protein: CASSLMRGADYGYTF

J gene: TRBJ1-5
V gene: TRBV7-9
CDR3 protein: CASSSGIATGGNQPQHF

J gene: TRBJ2-7
V gene: TRBV19
CDR3 protein: CASSPRRSGVSYEQYF

J gene: TRBJ1-2
V gene: TRBV5-1
CDR3 protein: CASSLTQKGGYTF

J gene: TRBJ2-4
V gene: TRBV18
CDR3 protein: CASSLDRGIQYF

J gene: TRBJ2-5
V gene: TRBV6-5
CDR3 protein: CASRTPTGEETQYF

J gene: TRBJ1-1
V gene: TRBV2
CDR3 protein: CAGSEGGTEAFF